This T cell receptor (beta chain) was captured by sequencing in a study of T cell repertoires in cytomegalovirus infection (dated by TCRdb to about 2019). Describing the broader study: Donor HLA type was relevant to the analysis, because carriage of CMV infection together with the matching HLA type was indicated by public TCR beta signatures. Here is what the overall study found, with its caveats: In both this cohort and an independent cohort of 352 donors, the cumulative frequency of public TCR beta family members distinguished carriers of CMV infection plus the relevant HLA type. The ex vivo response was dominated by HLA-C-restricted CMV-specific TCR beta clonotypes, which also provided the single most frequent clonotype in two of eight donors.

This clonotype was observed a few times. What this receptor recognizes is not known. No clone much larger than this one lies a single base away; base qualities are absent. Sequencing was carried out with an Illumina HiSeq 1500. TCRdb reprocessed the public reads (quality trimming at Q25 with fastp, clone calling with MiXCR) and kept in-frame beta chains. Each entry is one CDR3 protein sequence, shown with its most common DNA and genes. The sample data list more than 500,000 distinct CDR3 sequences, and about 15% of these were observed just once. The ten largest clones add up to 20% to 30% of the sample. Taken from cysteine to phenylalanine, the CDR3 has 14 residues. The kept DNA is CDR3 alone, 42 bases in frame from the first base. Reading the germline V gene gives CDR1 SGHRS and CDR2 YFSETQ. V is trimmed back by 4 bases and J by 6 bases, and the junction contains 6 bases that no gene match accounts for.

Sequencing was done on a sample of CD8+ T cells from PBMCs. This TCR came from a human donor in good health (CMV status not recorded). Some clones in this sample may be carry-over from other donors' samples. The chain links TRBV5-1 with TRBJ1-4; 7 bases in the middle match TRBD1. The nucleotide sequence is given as TGCGCCAGCAGCCTGAGGGGGCCCGATGAAAAACTGTTTTTT. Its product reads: CASSLRGPDEKLFF.